This paragraph covers one TCR beta chain sequence. What it binds is not known. This sample is drawn from a study of blood T cells in healthy people across ages. General study points: Long-lived donors exceeded aged donors in naive CD4+ cells and diversity.

The second PCR ran about 6 to 11 cycles with a sample-barcoded 5' primer and J-beta primers. Using its own MiXCR run on the 5' RACE reads, TCRdb lists one record per CDR3 protein. This sample has roughly 2 million distinct CDR3 sequences; approximately 50% occur once, and the top ten carry less than 2.5%. CDR3 length: 13 residues. The germline gives CDR1 MGHDK, CDR2 SYGVNS. V was shortened by 5 bases and J by 4 bases, with 11 bases between the two germline ends. This sequence was found in a woman between 35 and 50 years old in good health. The V gene is TRBV25-1, the J gene TRBJ1-2; D gene unclear. Input material: blood. Here the CDR3 reads CASSIGSGYGYTF. CDR3 bases: TGTGCCAGCAGTATAGGGAGCGGCTATGGCTACACCTTC.